Reported below is one T cell receptor beta chain. These data originate in a study of shared T cell receptors in the human thymus. Sequencing was performed with immunoSEQ multiplex PCR; in TCRdb, only in-frame clones are kept and a portion is missing. The sample carries 640,000 or so clones, around 87% recorded once. Germline V gene sequence: CDR1 MNHEY, CDR2 SVGAGI. The CDR3 length is 14 residues. V lost 5 bases to trimming and J lost 11 bases; unmatched junction nucleotides: 14. The sample was also reused in another study, on human thymus T cells. As that report states: Infants served as donors; they were healthy and Finnish and were having corrective surgery for congenital heart defects. Obtained as resections during corrective heart surgery, the thymus tissue was then studied. Both thymic and peripheral blood repertoires showed apparently biased V and J usage. The related literature has documented a marked overlap of thymic repertoires among unrelated individuals.

Material: thymocytes. The chain has TRBV6-5 and TRBJ1-1; TRBD1 aligns across 7 bases. This TCR was recovered from a boy in the first two years of life with a congenital heart defect. The CDR3 DNA sequence: TGTGCCAGCAGTAAGACGACAGGGCTCCCAAGTGCTTTCTTT. Protein: CASSKTTGLPSAFF.